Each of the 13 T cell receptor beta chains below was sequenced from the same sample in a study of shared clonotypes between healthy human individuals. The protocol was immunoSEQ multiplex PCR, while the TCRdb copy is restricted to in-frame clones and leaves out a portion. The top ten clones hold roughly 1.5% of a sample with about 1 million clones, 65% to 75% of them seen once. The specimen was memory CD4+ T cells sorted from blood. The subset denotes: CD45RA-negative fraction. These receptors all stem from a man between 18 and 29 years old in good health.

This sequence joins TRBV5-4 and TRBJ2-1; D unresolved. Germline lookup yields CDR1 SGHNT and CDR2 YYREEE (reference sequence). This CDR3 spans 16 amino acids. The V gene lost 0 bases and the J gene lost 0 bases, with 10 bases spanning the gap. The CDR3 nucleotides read TGTGCCAGCAGCTTGGGCCCGGAGAGCTCCTACAATGAGCAGTTCTTC. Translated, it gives CASSLGPESSYNEQFF.

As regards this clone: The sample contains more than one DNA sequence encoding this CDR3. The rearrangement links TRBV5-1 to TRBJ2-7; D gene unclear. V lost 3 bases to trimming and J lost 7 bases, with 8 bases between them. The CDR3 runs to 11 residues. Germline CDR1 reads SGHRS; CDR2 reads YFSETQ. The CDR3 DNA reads TGCGCCAGCAGCTCAACTCGGGAGCAGTACTTC. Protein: CASSSTREQYF.

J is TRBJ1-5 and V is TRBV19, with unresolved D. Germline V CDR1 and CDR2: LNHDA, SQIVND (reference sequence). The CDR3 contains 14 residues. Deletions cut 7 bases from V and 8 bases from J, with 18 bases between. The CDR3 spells CASTESGGGEPQHF. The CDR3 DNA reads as TGTGCCAGTACCGAGAGTGGCGGAGGTGAGCCCCAGCATTTT.

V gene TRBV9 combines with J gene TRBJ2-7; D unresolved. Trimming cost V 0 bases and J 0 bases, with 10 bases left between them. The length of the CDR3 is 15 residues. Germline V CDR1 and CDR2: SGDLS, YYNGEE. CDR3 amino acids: CASSVAPGDSYEQYF. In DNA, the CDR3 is TGTGCCAGCAGCGTAGCTCCTGGCGACTCCTACGAGCAGTACTTC.

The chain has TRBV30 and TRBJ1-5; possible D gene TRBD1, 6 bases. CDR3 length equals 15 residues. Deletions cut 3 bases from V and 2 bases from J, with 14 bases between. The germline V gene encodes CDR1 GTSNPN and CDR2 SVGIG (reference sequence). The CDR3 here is CAWSSAQGRNQPQHF. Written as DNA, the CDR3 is TGTGCCTGGAGCTCAGCACAGGGCCGCAATCAGCCCCAGCATTTT. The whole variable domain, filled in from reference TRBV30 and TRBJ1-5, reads SQTIHQWPATLVQPVGSPLSLECTVEGTSNPNLYWYRQAAGRGLQLLFYSVGIGQISSEVPQNLSASRPQDRQFILSSKKLLLSDSGFYLCAWSSAQGRNQPQHFGDGTRLSIL.

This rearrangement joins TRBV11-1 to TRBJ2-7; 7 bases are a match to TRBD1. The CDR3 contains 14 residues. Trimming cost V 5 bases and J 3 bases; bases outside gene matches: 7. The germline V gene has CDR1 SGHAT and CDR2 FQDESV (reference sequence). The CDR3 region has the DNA TGTGCCAGCAGCGCGAGAAGGGACAGCTACGAGCAGTACTTC. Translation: CASSARRDSYEQYF.

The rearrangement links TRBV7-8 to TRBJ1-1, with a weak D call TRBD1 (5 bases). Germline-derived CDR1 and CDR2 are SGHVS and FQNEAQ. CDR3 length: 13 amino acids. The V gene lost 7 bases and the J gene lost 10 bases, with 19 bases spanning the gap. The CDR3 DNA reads TGTGCCAGCAAACTATCGGGGCGGTCAGCAGCTTTCTTT. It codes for CASKLSGRSAAFF.

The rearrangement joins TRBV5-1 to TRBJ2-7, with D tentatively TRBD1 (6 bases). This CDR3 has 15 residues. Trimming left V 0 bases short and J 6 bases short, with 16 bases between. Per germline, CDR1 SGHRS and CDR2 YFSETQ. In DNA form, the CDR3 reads TGCGCCAGCAGCTTGGACTTACAGGGAGAAGGCGAGCAGTACTTC. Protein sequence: CASSLDLQGEGEQYF.

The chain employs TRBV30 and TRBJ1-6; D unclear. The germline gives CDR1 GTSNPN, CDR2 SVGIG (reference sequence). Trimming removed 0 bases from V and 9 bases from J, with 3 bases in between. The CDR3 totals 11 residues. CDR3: CAWSVPSPLHF. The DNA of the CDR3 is TGTGCCTGGAGTGTACCTTCACCCCTCCACTTT.

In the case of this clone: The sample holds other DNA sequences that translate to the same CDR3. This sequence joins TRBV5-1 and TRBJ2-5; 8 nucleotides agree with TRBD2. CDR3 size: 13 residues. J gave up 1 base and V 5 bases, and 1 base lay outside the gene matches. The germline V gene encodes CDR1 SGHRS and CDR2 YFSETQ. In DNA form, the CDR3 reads TGCGCCAGCAGACTAGCGGTCCAAGAGACCCAGTACTTC. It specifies CASRLAVQETQYF.

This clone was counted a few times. The CDR3 DNA reads as TGTGCCTGGAGGTACAGGGAAAATTCACCCCTCCACTTT. As protein: CAWRYRENSPLHF. V gene TRBV30 combines with J gene TRBJ1-6; perhaps TRBD1 as D (6 bases). Per germline, CDR1 GTSNPN and CDR2 SVGIG (reference sequence). The CDR3 loop spans 13 amino acids. V gave up 3 bases and J gave up 7 bases, with 10 bases separating them.

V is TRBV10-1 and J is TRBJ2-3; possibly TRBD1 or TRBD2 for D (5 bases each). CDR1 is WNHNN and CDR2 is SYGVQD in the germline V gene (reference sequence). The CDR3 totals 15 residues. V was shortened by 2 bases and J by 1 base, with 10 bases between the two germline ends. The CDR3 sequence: CASSEGGWGTDTQYF. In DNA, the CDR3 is TGCGCCAGCAGTGAGGGGGGTTGGGGCACAGATACGCAGTATTTT.

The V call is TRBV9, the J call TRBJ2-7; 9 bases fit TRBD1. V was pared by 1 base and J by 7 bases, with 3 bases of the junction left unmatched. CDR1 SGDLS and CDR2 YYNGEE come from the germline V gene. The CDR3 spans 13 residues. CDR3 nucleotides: TGTGCCAGCAGCGTAAGCGGACAGGGGGAGCAGTACTTC. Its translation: CASSVSGQGEQYF.